This T cell receptor beta chain was profiled in a study of human T cells and chemical hapten exposure. Study background: Each patch test put 0.01% DPC on the upper back, and results were read at 6 days. Findings of the study overall: Alopecia in all donors means immunity may differ from healthy individuals.

This clonotype was detected only a few times. Its antigen is undetermined. TCRdb analysed the RACE reads with MiXCR anew, one entry per CDR3 protein. This table has about 290,000 distinct CDR3 sequences, roughly 7.7% appearing once. Documented time point: pre-sensitization, week 0. Treatment here: therapeutic diphenylcyclopropenone sensitization with weekly scalp DPC. Those who donated were patients with alopecia, 18 to 70 years of age, and suitable for DPC. The CDR3 is 16 amino acids. Trimming shortened V by 6 bases and J by 0 bases, and 15 bases separated the two germline ends. The germline gives CDR1 DFQATT, CDR2 SNEGSKA (reference sequence).

The sequence was obtained from a young man with alopecia areata. Some clones in this sample may be carry-over from other donors' samples. Specimen: whole blood, collected in connection with sensitization to the hapten diphenylcyclopropenone (DPC). This chain uses TRBV20-1 with TRBJ1-6, with no clear D. CDR3 in amino acids: CSAKAPTSSYNSPLHF. DNA for the CDR3: TGCAGTGCAAAAGCCCCGACCAGCTCCTATAATTCACCCCTCCACTTT.